This T cell receptor beta chain was sequenced during a study of T cell clonotyping in hematopoietic cell transplantation. Study results and caveats: CD4 and CD8 repertoire contributions could not be separated without sorting. Graft donor and pretransplant recipient Inverse Simpson Index values predicted broader posttransplant TCR diversity.

The germline gives CDR1 SNHLY, CDR2 FYNNEI. V lost 6 bases and J 4 bases, leaving 10 bases between the germline ends. The CDR3 runs to 12 residues. Stated time point: recipient sample about 28 days before transplant, after cytoreduction. Recipient blood drawn about 28 days pretransplant and days 30, 100, 180 after. Method: immunoSEQ multiplex PCR; TCRdb's copy keeps in-frame clones and lacks some. The data show fewer than 25,000 clones, approximately 77% seen once. Concerning this clone: The antigen remains unidentified.

The chain carries TRBV2 and TRBJ2-7; D call uncertain. Sequenced material: peripheral blood mononuclear cells, taken before stem cell transplant. This receptor was taken from a man in his sixties with acute myeloid leukemia. Some clones in this sample may be carry-over from other donors' samples. The CDR3 reads CASRPDGYEQYF. CDR3 coding DNA: TGTGCCAGCAGACCCGACGGTTACGAGCAGTACTTC. Filled out from reference TRBV2 and TRBJ2-7, the complete variable domain reads EPEVTQTPSHQVTQMGQEVILRCVPISNHLYFYWYRQILGQKVEFLVSFYNNEISEKSEIFDDQFSVERPDGSNFTLKIRSTKLEDSAMYFCASRPDGYEQYFGPGTRLTVT.